The 20 T cell receptor beta chains reported below all come from one sample, sequenced in a study of beta chain features in type 1 diabetes. General study points: A moderate, significant TCRB CDR3 shortening appeared in type 1 diabetes across four CD4+ subsets.

The isolated RNA, all of it, was reverse transcribed, so expressed TCRB transcripts were what got sequenced. Produced via immunoSEQ multiplex PCR; TCRdb's table is partial and in-frame only. The sample includes about 53,000 clones, about three fifths of them seen just once. These receptors' targets are unknown. Sequences were obtained from stem cell memory CD4+ T cells from blood. These receptors originate from a woman in her 30s with type 1 diabetes.

V is TRBV27 and J is TRBJ2-7; possibly TRBD1 for D (6 bases). V lost 7 bases and J 2 bases, leaving 18 bases between the germline ends. The CDR3 runs 15 residues. Germline V lookup: CDR1 MNHEY, CDR2 SMNVEV (reference sequence). The CDR3 nucleotides read TGTGCCAGCATTCAATCGGGACAAGCCCCCTACGAGCAGTACTTC. Residues: CASIQSGQAPYEQYF.

V gene TRBV10-3 combines with J gene TRBJ1-2, with TRBD1 identical over 8 bases. Unmatched junction bases numbered 7, after V lost 6 bases and J lost 4 bases. This CDR3 spans 14 amino acids. The germline gives CDR1 ENHRY, CDR2 SYGVKD. CDR3 coding DNA: TGTGCCATCAGCCCGGGACAGGATTCCTATGGCTACACCTTC. Its translation is CAISPGQDSYGYTF.

The J gene is TRBJ2-7, the V gene TRBV4-2; weak D call: TRBD2 (5 bases). Germline-derived CDR1 and CDR2 are LGHNA and YNFKEQ. The CDR3 sequence is 13 residues long. The V gene lost 0 bases and the J gene lost 7 bases, with 10 bases spanning the gap. The CDR3 bases are TGTGCCAGCAGCCAAGATCGAGGGTGGGAGCAGTACTTC. Amino acid sequence: CASSQDRGWEQYF.

This clone was found a few times. The genes are TRBV9 and TRBJ2-1; no firm D call. CDR3 length: 13 residues. Germline assignment: CDR1 SGDLS and CDR2 YYNGEE. Trimming pared 0 bases from V and 5 bases from J, leaving 6 bases between. The CDR3 reads CASSVGQNNEQFF. CDR3 DNA sequence: TGTGCCAGCAGCGTAGGGCAGAACAATGAGCAGTTCTTC.

The V and J genes are TRBV5-1 and TRBJ2-2; 7 bases are shared with TRBD1. This CDR3 is built from 14 residues. Germline V lookup: CDR1 SGHRS, CDR2 YFSETQ. The junction had 7 bases not matched to a gene; V was cut back by 3 bases and J by 8 bases. CDR3 sequence: CASSYGTEGGELFF. CDR3 sequence (DNA): TGCGCCAGCAGCTACGGGACAGAGGGAGGGGAGCTGTTTTTT.

V is TRBV19 and J is TRBJ1-5; D gene unclear. Between the trimmed V and J ends, which lost 7 bases and 4 bases, there was a span of 11 bases. CDR1 LNHDA and CDR2 SQIVND come from the germline V gene (reference sequence). The CDR3 is made up of 13 amino acids. In DNA form, the CDR3 reads TGTGCCAGTACCAAAGACGGGAATCAGCCCCAGCATTTT. It yields the protein CASTKDGNQPQHF.

This sequence joins TRBV19 and TRBJ2-5; D ambiguous. TRBJ2-7 explains the end of the DNA better; the J call may be wrong. The germline gives CDR1 LNHDA, CDR2 SQIVND (reference sequence). The CDR3 contains 14 residues. The CDR3 DNA sequence: TGTGCCAGTAGTATCACCGCCGGTTCCTACGAGCAGTACTTC. Its translation: CASSITAGSYEQYF.

This chain uses TRBV12-1 with TRBJ1-5; the table calls TRBD1, which could not be checked here. TRBV12-1 is a documented pseudogene. CDR3 length equals 15 residues. The CDR3 coding sequence is TGTGCCAGCAGCTCCCGGACAGGGAAGAGTCAGCCCCAGCATTTT. Translating it yields CASSSRTGKSQPQHF.

The chain couples TRBV7-9 to TRBJ1-2, with D perhaps TRBD1 (5 bases). V was shortened by 4 bases and J by 4 bases, with 10 bases between the two germline ends. In germline, CDR1 is SEHNR, CDR2 FQNEAQ (reference sequence). CDR3 length equals 13 residues. The CDR3 reads CASSWGSSYGYTF. CDR3 DNA sequence: TGTGCCAGCAGCTGGGGCAGCTCCTATGGCTACACCTTC. Using reference TRBV7-9 and TRBJ1-2 for the parts outside the CDR3, the full variable domain is DTGVSQNPRHKITKRGQNVTFRCDPISEHNRLYWYRQTLGQGPEFLTYFQNEAQLEKSRLLSDRFSAERPKGSFSTLEIQRTEQGDSAMYLCASSWGSSYGYTFGSGTRLTVV.

This chain links TRBV13 with TRBJ1-1; no firm D call. Deletions cut 5 bases from V and 0 bases from J, with 7 bases between. This CDR3 comprises 13 residues. Germline CDR1 is PRHDT and CDR2 is FYEKMQ (reference sequence). The CDR3 DNA follows: TGTGCCAGCAGCAAACTGGTGAACACTGAAGCTTTCTTT. Amino acids: CASSKLVNTEAFF.

In this sample, this clone turned up a few times. The V and J genes are TRBV28 and TRBJ1-5; D is possibly TRBD1 (5 bases). Germline CDR1 reads MDHEN; CDR2 reads SYDVKM. CDR3 size: 15 residues. V lost 8 bases, J lost 5 bases, and 19 bases lay in between. This CDR3 reads CASDQGGRPDQPQHF. CDR3 bases: TGTGCCAGCGACCAGGGTGGGAGGCCGGATCAGCCCCAGCATTTT.

The J gene is TRBJ2-1, the V gene TRBV4-1; maybe TRBD1 (6 bases). The CDR3 loop spans 15 amino acids. Germline V gene lookup returns CDR1 MGHRA and CDR2 YSYEKL. Trimming cost V 3 bases and J 5 bases, with 14 bases left between them. The CDR3 coding sequence is TGCGCCAGCAGCCACCTCTGGACAGCCCACAATGAGCAGTTCTTC. It specifies CASSHLWTAHNEQFF.

The count of this clone is one. The J gene is TRBJ1-5, the V gene TRBV6-1; 10 bases are shared with TRBD1. After removal of 3 bases from V and 6 bases from J, the junction contained 11 bases not matched to a gene. This CDR3 is 17 amino acids long. Germline assignment: CDR1 MNHNS and CDR2 SASEGT. CDR3 DNA: TGTGCCAGCAGTGAGTCATCCGGGACAGGGGCTGTTCAGCCCCAGCATTTT. Protein sequence: CASSESSGTGAVQPQHF.

About this clone itself: The same CDR3 can be traced to other DNA sequences in this sample. This chain joins TRBV5-1 and TRBJ1-1; 8 bases are shared with TRBD1. V was pared by 0 bases and J by 5 bases, with 3 bases of the junction left unmatched. The germline CDR1 and CDR2 sequences are SGHRS and YFSETQ. The CDR3 runs 14 residues. CDR3 nucleotide sequence: TGCGCCAGCAGCTTGGGGACAGGGACGACTGAAGCTTTCTTT. Translating gives CASSLGTGTTEAFF.

This chain connects TRBV29-1 to TRBJ2-7; D is perhaps TRBD2 (6 bases). The CDR3 is 14 residues long. V dropped 4 bases and J dropped 10 bases, with 23 bases sitting between them. CDR1 and CDR2 from the germline V gene are SQVTM and ANQGSEA. The CDR3 here is CSVAPSGAGTRQYF. The CDR3, as DNA: TGCAGCGTTGCCCCAAGCGGCGCGGGGACGAGACAGTACTTC.

This clone appeared once. The rearrangement uses TRBV10-1 and TRBJ1-5, with 9 nucleotides matching TRBD1. With 10 bases clipped from V and 14 bases from J, the junction kept 12 bases outside the gene matches. The germline gives CDR1 WNHNN, CDR2 SYGVQD (reference sequence). CDR3 length: 12 amino acids. CDR3 sequence (DNA): TGCGCCATGGTCCGACGGGGGACAGGGAAGCATTTT. It is translated as CAMVRRGTGKHF.

This clone came up a few times. The rearrangement links TRBV18 to TRBJ2-1; 10 nucleotides align to TRBD2. Germline CDR1 KGHSH, CDR2 LQKENI. The CDR3 runs to 16 residues. The trim removed 3 bases at V and 5 bases at J, leaving 7 bases unmatched. The CDR3: CASSPFVLAGDNEQFF. The CDR3, as DNA: TGTGCCAGCTCACCTTTTGTCCTAGCGGGGGACAATGAGCAGTTCTTC.

The rearrangement links TRBV6-6 to TRBJ1-2; the match to TRBD1 covers 7 bases. The CDR3 consists of 15 residues. CDR1 is MNHNY and CDR2 is SVGAGI in the germline V gene (reference sequence). Losses at the gene ends were 4 bases for V and 4 bases for J; bases not matched to a gene: 9. For the CDR3, the DNA is TGTGCCAGCAGTTTCGCCTTCCAGGGGGTCTATGGCTACACCTTC. Its protein product is CASSFAFQGVYGYTF.

The rearrangement uses TRBV19 and TRBJ2-7; 7 nucleotides agree with TRBD2. V shed 2 bases, J shed 0 bases, and the junction held 7 bases outside the gene matches. The CDR3 consists of 16 residues. Germline CDR1 and CDR2: LNHDA and SQIVND (reference sequence). CDR3 in DNA: TGTGCCAGTAGTATAAGCGGGGATCTCTACTCCTACGAGCAGTACTTC. This encodes CASSISGDLYSYEQYF.

The V gene is TRBV30, the J gene TRBJ1-4; the D is unclear. This CDR3 is 17 amino acids long. Trimming left V 2 bases short and J 4 bases short, with 20 bases between. Germline loops: CDR1 GTSNPN, CDR2 SVGIG (reference sequence). The CDR3 DNA reads as TGTGCCTGGAGTCCTTACACCTCCGGCAGGATTAATGAAAAACTGTTTTTT. Encoded protein: CAWSPYTSGRINEKLFF.